This T cell receptor (beta chain) was identified during a study of shared clonotypes between healthy human individuals. Researchers ran the assay at a deep level. Sequencing used immunoSEQ multiplex PCR; TCRdb keeps in-frame clones, though not all of them. The sample consists of around 450,000 clones, roughly 83% of them appearing once. The CDR3 consists of 14 residues. V lost 3 bases, J lost 4 bases, and 4 bases stayed unmatched. The germline V gene encodes CDR1 GTSNPN and CDR2 SVGIG (reference sequence). The sequencing sample was made of PBMCs. The sequence derives from a middle-aged woman in good health. Some clones in this sample may be carry-over from other donors' samples. This chain connects TRBV30 to TRBJ1-3, with TRBD1 matching over 9 bases. CDR3 nucleotides: TGTGCCTGGAGCACAGGGGGCGGGGGAAACACCATATATTTT. This translates into CAWSTGGGGNTIYF.